This T cell receptor (beta chain) was documented in a study of patients and donors after allogeneic stem cell transplantation (dated by TCRdb to 2019 to 2021). About this clonotype itself: Its antigen is currently not known. No base qualities exist here, and no much larger clone lies one base off it.

The library came from RT-PCR. Instrument on record: NextSeq 550. In-frame beta chains were kept once TCRdb had trimmed the public reads at Q25 with fastp and called clones with MiXCR. Entries that share a CDR3 protein sequence are merged under the most common genes and DNA. This sample lists about a million distinct CDR3 sequences; about a sixth were detected once. The ten most abundant clones make up approximately 5.9% of the sample. The CDR3 holds 14 amino acids from the cysteine to the phenylalanine. Of the read, only the CDR3 DNA is kept; its 42 bases are in frame from base 1. V is reduced by 4 bases and J by 4 bases, leaving a spacing of 13 bases between them. Via the germline V gene (reference sequence), CDR1 is MNHEY and CDR2 SMNVEV.

This receptor was taken from a human donor who was either an allogeneic HSCT recipient or a stem cell or donor lymphocyte infusion donor (not recorded which). It is not recorded whose cells these are; they may come from a transplant donor. The chain uses TRBV27 and TRBJ1-1; the D gene is unclear. Sequencing used blood, either unsorted or a sorted T cell fraction (not recorded which). The CDR3 loop reads CASSSQRGGTEAFF. The bases read TGTGCCAGCAGTTCACAGCGGGGTGGCACTGAAGCTTTCTTT.